This TCR beta chain was identified during a study of T cell changes during pregnancy in multiple sclerosis. The length of the CDR3 is 17 residues. The V gene's germline CDR1 is SGHVS and CDR2 FQNEAQ. V dropped 1 base and J dropped 4 bases, with 19 bases sitting between them. Some clones are missing from TCRdb's copy, which holds only in-frame ones; the method was immunoSEQ multiplex PCR. The sample contains tens of thousands of clones, about 92% of which appear only once. The chain links TRBV7-8 to TRBJ1-2; a possible D gene is TRBD1 (5 bases). The sequence was obtained from a female donor in good health, enrolled as a control in a pregnancy study. The starting material was peripheral blood, obtained in the second trimester of pregnancy. The CDR3 reads CASSLGPTTRGGYGYTF. The CDR3 DNA reads as TGTGCCAGCAGCTTAGGCCCCACTACAAGGGGCGGCTATGGCTACACCTTC. The full variable domain, completed using reference TRBV7-8 and TRBJ1-2, is GAGVSQSPRYKVAKRGQDVALRCDPISGHVSLFWYQQALGQGPEFLTYFQNEAQLDKSGLPSDRFFAERPEGSVSTLKIQRTQQEDSAVYLCASSLGPTTRGGYGYTFGSGTRLTVV.